The T cell receptor (beta chain) under discussion was sequenced for a study of cytomegalovirus exposure and HLA in healthy donors. Study-wide results and limits: Several V segments, TRBV6-2 and TRBV6-3 among them, could not be told apart and were dropped.

Amplification used 60 Vbeta primers and 13 Jbeta primers. Data came from immunoSEQ multiplex PCR; TCRdb stores just in-frame clones and leaves some out. The table records about 150,000 clones, approximately 84% of them present only once. Notes on this clone: Its specificity is unknown.

These donors counted as nominally healthy when sampled, but unrecorded immune exposures were likely. This CDR3 is 15 amino acids long. The germline V gene has CDR1 MGHRA and CDR2 YSYEKL. V was clipped by 7 bases and J by 3 bases, with 15 bases between them. Sequenced input: PBMCs. V usage is TRBV4-1 and J usage is TRBJ2-2, with D possibly being TRBD2 (5 bases). The origin of this receptor is a woman aged 18-29 years in good health and CMV-seronegative. CDR3: CASNPNRGHTGELFF. CDR3 coding DNA: TGCGCCAGCAACCCGAACCGGGGTCACACCGGGGAGCTGTTTTTT.